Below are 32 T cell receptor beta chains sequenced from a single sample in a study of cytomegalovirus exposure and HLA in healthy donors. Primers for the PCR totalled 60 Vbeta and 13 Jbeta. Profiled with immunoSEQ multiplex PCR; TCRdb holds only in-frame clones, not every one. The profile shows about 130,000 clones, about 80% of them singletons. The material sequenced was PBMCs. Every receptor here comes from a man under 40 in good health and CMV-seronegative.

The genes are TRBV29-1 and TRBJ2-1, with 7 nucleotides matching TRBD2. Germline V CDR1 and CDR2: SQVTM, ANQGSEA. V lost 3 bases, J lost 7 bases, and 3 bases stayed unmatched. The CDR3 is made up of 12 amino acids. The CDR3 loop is CSVDPGGNEQFF. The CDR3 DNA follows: TGCAGCGTTGACCCCGGGGGGAATGAGCAGTTCTTC.

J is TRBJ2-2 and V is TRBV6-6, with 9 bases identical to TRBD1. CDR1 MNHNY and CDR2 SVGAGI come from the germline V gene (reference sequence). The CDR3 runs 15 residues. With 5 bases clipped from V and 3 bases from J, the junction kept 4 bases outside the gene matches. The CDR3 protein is CASSTRTGDTGELFF. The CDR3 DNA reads TGTGCCAGCAGTACACGGACAGGGGACACCGGGGAGCTGTTTTTT.

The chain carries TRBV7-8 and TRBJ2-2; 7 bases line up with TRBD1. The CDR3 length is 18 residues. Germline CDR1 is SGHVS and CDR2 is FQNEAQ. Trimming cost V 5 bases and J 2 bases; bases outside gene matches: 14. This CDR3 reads CASSHTITGTVNTGELFF. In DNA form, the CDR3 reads TGTGCCAGCAGCCATACCATAACCGGGACAGTTAACACCGGGGAGCTGTTTTTT.

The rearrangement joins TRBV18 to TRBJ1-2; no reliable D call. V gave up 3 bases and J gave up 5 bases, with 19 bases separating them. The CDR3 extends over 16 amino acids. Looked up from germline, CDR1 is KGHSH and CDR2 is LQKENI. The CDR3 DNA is TGTGCCAGCTCACCGAGGGCCTCTCGACCCCGGTATGGCTACACCTTC. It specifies CASSPRASRPRYGYTF.

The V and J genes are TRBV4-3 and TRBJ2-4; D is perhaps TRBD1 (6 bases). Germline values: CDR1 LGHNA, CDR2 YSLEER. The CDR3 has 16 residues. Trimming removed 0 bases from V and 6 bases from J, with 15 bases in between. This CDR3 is CASSQDTGGAGNIQYF. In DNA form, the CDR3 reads TGCGCCAGCAGCCAAGATACTGGGGGCGCGGGAAACATTCAGTACTTC.

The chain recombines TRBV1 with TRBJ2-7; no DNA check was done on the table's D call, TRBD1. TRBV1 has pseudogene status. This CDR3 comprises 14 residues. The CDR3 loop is CTSSLDRPSYEQYF. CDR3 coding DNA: TGCACCAGCAGCCTGGACAGGCCCTCCTACGAGCAGTACTTC.

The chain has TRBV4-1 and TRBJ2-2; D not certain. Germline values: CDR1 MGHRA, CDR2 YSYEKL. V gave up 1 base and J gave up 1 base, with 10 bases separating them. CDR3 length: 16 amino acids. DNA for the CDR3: TGCGCCAGCAGCCAAGTAACGCACGGGAACACCGGGGAGCTGTTTTTT. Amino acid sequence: CASSQVTHGNTGELFF.

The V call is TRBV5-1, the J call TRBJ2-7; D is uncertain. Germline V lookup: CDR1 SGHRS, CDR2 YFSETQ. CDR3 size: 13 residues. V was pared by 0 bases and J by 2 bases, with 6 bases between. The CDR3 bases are TGCGCCAGCAGCTTGGTAGTCCCCTACGAGCAGTACTTC. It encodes CASSLVVPYEQYF.

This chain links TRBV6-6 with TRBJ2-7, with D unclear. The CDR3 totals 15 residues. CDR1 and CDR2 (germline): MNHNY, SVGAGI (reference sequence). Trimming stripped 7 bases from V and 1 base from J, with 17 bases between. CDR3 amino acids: CASTLTPGISYEQYF. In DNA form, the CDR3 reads TGTGCCAGCACCCTGACGCCAGGAATTTCCTACGAGCAGTACTTC.

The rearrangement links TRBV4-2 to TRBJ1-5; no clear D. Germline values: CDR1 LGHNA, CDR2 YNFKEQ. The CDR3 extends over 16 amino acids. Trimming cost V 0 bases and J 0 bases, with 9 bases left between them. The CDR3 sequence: CASSQEPGNSNQPQHF. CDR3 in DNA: TGTGCCAGCAGCCAAGAACCGGGGAATAGCAATCAGCCCCAGCATTTT.

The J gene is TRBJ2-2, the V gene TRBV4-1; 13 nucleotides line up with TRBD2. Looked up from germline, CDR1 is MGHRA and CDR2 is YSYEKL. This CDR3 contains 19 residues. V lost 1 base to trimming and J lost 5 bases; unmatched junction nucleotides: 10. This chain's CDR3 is CASSQVRTSGGRGTGELFF. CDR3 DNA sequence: TGCGCCAGCAGCCAAGTGAGGACTAGCGGGGGCCGCGGAACCGGGGAGCTGTTTTTT.

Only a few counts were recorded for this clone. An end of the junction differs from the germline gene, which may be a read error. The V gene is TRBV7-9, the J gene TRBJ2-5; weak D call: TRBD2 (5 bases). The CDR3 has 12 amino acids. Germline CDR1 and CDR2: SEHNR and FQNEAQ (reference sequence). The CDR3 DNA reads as TGTTCCAGCGGCCTGAGGTGGGAGACCCAGTACTTC. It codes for CSSGLRWETQYF.

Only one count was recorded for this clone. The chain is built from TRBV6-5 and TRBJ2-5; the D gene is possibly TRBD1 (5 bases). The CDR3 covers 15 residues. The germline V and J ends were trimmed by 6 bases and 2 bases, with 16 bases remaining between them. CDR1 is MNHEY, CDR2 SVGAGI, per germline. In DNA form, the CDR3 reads TGTGCCAGCAGACTCACCTCAGGGCCGCAAGAGACCCAGTACTTC. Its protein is CASRLTSGPQETQYF.

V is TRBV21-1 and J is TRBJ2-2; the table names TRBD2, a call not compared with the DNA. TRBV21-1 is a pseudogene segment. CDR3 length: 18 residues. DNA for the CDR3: TGTGCCAGCAGCAAAGATAGTGGACTAGCGGGAGTGGTCGGGGAGCTGTTTTTT. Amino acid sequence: CASSKDSGLAGVVGELFF.

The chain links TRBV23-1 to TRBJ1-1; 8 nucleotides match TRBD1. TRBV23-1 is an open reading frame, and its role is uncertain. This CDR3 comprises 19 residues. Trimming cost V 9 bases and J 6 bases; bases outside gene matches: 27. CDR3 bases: TGCGCCAGGGGCTCTGGGGGCAGGGGGCTAGGGATTTGGAGCTCTGAAGCTTTCTTT. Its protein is CARGSGGRGLGIWSSEAFF.

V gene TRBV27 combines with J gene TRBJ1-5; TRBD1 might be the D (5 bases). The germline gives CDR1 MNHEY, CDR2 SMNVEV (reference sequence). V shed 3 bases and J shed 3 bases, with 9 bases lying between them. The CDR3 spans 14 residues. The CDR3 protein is CASSLGQANQPQHF. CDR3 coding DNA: TGTGCCAGCAGTTTGGGGCAGGCCAATCAGCCCCAGCATTTT.

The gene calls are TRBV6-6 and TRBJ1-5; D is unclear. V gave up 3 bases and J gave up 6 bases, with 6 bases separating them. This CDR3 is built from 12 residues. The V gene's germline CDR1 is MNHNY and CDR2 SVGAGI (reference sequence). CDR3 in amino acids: CASSYFSQPQHF. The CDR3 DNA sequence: TGTGCCAGCAGTTATTTCAGTCAGCCCCAGCATTTT.

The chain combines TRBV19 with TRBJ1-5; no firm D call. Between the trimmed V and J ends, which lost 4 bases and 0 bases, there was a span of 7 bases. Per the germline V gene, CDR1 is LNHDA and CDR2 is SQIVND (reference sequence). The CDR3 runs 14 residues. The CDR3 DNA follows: TGTGCCAGTAGTAGTGAGTTTAGCAATCAGCCCCAGCATTTT. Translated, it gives CASSSEFSNQPQHF.

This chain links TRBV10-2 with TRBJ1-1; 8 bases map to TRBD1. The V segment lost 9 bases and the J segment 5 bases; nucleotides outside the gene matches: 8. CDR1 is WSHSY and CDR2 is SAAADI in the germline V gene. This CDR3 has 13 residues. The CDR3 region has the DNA TGCGCCAGTAACAGGGGGTTATTGACTGAAGCTTTCTTT. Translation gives CASNRGLLTEAFF.

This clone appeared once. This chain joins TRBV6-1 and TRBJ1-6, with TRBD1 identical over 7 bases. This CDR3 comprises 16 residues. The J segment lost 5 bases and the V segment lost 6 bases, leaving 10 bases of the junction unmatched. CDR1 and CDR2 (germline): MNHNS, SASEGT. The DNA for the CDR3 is TGTGCCAGCAGCGAACGAGGGGGCTGGAATAATTCACCCCTCCACTTT. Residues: CASSERGGWNNSPLHF.

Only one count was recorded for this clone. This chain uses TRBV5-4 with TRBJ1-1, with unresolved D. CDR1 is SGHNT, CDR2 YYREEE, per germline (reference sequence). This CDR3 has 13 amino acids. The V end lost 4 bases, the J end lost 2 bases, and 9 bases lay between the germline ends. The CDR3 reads CASSRTENTEAFF. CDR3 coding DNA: TGTGCCAGCAGCCGCACAGAAAACACTGAAGCTTTCTTT.

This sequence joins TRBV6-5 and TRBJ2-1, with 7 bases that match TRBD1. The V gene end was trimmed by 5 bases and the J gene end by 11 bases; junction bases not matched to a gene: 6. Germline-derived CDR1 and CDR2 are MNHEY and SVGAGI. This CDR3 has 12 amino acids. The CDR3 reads CASSDRTGQQFF. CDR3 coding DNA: TGTGCCAGCAGTGACCGGACAGGCCAGCAGTTCTTC.

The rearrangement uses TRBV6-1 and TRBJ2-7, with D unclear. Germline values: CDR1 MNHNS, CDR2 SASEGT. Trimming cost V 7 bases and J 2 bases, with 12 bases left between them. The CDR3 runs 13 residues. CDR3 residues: CASTSKLPYEQYF. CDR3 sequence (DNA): TGTGCCAGCACCTCTAAATTGCCCTACGAGCAGTACTTC.

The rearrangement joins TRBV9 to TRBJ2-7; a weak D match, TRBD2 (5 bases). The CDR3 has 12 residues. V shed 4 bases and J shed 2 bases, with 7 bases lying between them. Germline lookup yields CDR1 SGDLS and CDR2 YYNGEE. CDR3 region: CASSPGTYEQYF. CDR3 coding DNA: TGTGCCAGCAGCCCCGGGACCTACGAGCAGTACTTC.

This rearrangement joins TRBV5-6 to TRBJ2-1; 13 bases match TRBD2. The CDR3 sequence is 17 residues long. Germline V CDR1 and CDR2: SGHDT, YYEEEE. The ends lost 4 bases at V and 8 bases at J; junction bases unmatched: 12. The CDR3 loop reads CASSPPSTSGGSYEQFF. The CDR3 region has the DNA TGTGCCAGCAGCCCTCCGTCGACTAGCGGGGGGTCCTATGAGCAGTTCTTC.

The CDR3 DNA reads TGCGCCAGCAGTCAGGGGCGCCTCAGCACAGATACGCAGTATTTT. Translation: CASSQGRLSTDTQYF. This rearrangement joins TRBV4-1 to TRBJ2-3; the D gene is possibly TRBD1 (6 bases). Germline V CDR1 and CDR2: MGHRA, YSYEKL. Trimming shortened V by 6 bases and J by 0 bases, and 13 bases separated the two germline ends. The CDR3 has 15 residues.

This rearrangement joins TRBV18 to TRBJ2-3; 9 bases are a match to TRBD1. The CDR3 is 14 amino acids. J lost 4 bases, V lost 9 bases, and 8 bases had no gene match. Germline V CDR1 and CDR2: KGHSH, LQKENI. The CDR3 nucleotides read TGTGCCAGTCGCCGGGACAGGGTGGCAGATACGCAGTATTTT. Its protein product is CASRRDRVADTQYF.

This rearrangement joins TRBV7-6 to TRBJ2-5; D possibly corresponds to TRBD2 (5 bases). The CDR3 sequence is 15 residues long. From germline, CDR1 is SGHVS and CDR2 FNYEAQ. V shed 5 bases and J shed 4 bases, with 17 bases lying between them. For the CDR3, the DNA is TGTGCCAGCAGCGAAACCTCAGTAGGGAGAGAGACCCAGTACTTC. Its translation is CASSETSVGRETQYF.

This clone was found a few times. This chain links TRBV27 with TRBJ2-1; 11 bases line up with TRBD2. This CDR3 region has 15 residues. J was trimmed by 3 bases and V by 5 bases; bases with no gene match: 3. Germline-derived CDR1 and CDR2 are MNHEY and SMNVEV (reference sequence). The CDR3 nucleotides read TGTGCCAGCAGTACGACTAGCGGGATCTACAATGAGCAGTTCTTC. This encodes CASSTTSGIYNEQFF.

For the CDR3, the DNA is TGTGCCAGCAAGGACGGGGGGGCTAACACAGATACGCAGTATTTT. It codes for CASKDGGANTDTQYF. The gene calls are TRBV2 and TRBJ2-3; TRBD2 aligns across 8 bases. Per the germline V gene, CDR1 is SNHLY and CDR2 is FYNNEI. The ends lost 7 bases at V and 2 bases at J; junction bases unmatched: 8. The CDR3 sequence is 15 residues long. The variable domain in full, completed from reference TRBV2 and TRBJ2-3, reads EPEVTQTPSHQVTQMGQEVILRCVPISNHLYFYWYRQILGQKVEFLVSFYNNEISEKSEIFDDQFSVERPDGSNFTLKIRSTKLEDSAMYFCASKDGGANTDTQYFGPGTRLTVL.

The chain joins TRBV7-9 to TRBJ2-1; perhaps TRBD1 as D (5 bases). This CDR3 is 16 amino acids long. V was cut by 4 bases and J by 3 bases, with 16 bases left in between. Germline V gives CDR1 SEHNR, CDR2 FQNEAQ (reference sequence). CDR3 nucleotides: TGTGCCAGCAGCTCCTCTAGGGGCAGGGACTACAATGAGCAGTTCTTC. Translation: CASSSSRGRDYNEQFF.

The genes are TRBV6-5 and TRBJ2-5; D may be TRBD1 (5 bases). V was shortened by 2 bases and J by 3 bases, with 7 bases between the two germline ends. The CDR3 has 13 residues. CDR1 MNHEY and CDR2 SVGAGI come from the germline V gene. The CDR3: CASSYGAEETQYF. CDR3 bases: TGTGCCAGCAGTTACGGGGCCGAAGAGACCCAGTACTTC.